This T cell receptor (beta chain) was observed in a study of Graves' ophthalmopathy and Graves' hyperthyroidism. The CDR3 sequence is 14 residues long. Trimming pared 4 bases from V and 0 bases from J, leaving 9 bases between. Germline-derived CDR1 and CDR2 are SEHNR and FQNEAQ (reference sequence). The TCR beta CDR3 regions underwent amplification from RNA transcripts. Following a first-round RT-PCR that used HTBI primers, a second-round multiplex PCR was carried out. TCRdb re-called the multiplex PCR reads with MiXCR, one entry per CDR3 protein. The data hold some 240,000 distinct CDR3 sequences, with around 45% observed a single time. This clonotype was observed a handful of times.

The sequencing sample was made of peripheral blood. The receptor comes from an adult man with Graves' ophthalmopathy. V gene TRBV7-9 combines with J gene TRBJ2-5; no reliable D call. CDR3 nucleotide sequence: TGTGCCAGCAGCTCCCCAGGACACCAAGAGACCCAGTACTTC. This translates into CASSSPGHQETQYF.